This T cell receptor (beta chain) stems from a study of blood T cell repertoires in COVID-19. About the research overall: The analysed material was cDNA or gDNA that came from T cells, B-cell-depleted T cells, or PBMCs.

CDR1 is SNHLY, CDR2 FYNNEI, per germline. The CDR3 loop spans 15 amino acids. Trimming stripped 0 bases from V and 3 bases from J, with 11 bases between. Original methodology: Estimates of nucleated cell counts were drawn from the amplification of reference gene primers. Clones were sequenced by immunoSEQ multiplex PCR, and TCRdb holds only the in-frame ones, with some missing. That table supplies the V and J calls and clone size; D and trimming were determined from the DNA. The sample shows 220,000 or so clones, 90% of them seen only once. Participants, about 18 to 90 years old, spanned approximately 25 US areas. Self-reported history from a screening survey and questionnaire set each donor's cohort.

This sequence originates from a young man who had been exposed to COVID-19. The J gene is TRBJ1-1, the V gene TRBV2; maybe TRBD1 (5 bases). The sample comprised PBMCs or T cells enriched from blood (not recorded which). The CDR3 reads CASSEAQGPYTEAFF. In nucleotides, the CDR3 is TGTGCCAGCAGTGAAGCTCAGGGCCCATACACTGAAGCTTTCTTT.